The rows below give T cell receptor beta chains drawn from one sample of a study of T cells after yellow fever vaccination. Each CDR3 protein is one row after TCRdb ran MiXCR on the 5' RACE reads. The sample carries roughly 160,000 distinct CDR3 sequences, 6% to 7.5% recorded once. The sample consisted of CD4+ T cells sorted from PBMCs, taken 4 to 5 days after the first yellow fever vaccination. Receptor source: a man between 18 and 35 years old who received the YFV17D yellow fever vaccine. CDR3s include the opening cysteine and the closing phenylalanine or tryptophan. Each record gives: clone size, D gene, J gene, V gene, CDR3 protein, CDR3 DNA. A D gene is named only where the DNA matches it firmly. Rows may omit the clone size; those that give it use once, few, many or a size class.

many,-,TRBJ1-3,TRBV20-1,CSARDEGPGNTIYF,TGCAGTGCTAGAGATGAGGGACCTGGAAACACCATATATTTT
many,-,TRBJ1-6,TRBV6-6,CASSYIENSPLHF,TGTGCCAGCAGTTACATCGAGAATTCACCCCTCCACTTT
few,TRBD1,TRBJ2-7,TRBV7-3,CASSPGTGTYEQYF,TGTGCCAGCTCCCCTGGGACAGGTACTTACGAGCAGTACTTC
-,-,TRBJ2-5,TRBV27,CASRVLGLLYF,TGTGCCAGCCGGGTTTTAGGCCTTCTGTACTTC
few,TRBD2,TRBJ2-3,TRBV7-2,CASRQQAGVTDTQYF,TGTGCCAGCAGGCAACAAGCGGGGGTCACAGATACGCAGTATTTT
few,TRBD2,TRBJ2-3,TRBV20-1,CSARPSGGLRTDTQYF,TGCAGTGCTAGGCCTAGCGGGGGGTTACGCACAGATACGCAGTATTTT
many,TRBD1,TRBJ2-1,TRBV2,CAGKEDRATYNEQFF,TGTGCCGGAAAAGAAGACAGGGCAACTTACAATGAGCAGTTCTTC
-,-,TRBJ1-2,TRBV20-1,CSATGITGSNYGYTF,TGCAGTGCTACAGGAATTACAGGGTCCAACTATGGCTACACCTTC
many,TRBD1,TRBJ1-2,TRBV5-1,CASSQRLQGIYGYTF,TGCGCCAGCAGCCAACGATTACAGGGGATCTATGGCTACACCTTC
-,TRBD1,TRBJ2-1,TRBV3-1,CASSQVPGQNNEQFF,TGTGCCAGCAGCCAAGTTCCGGGACAGAACAATGAGCAGTTCTTC
-,-,TRBJ2-7,TRBV7-2,CARSLGAYEQYF,TGTGCCAGAAGCTTAGGGGCCTACGAGCAGTACTTC
many,-,TRBJ2-3,TRBV6-6,CASRGGPRGTQYF,TGTGCCAGCAGAGGAGGGCCTAGGGGTACGCAGTATTTT